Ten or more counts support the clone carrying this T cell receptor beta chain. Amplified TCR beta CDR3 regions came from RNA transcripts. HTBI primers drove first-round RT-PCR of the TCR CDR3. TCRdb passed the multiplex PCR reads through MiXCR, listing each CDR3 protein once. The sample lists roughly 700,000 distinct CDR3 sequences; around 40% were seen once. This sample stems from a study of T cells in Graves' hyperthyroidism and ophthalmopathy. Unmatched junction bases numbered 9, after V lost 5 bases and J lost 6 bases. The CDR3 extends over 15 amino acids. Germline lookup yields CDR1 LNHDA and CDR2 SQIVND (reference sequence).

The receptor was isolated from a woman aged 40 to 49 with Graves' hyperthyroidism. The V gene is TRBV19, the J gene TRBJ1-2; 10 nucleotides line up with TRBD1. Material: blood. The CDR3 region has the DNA TGTGCCAGTAGTGGAAGCGCCGGACAGGGGGATGGCTACACCTTC. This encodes CASSGSAGQGDGYTF. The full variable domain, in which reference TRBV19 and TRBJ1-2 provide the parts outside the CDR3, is DGGITQSPKYLFRKEGQNVTLSCEQNLNHDAMYWYRQDPGQGLRLIYYSQIVNDFQKGDIAEGYSVSREKKESFPLTVTSAQKNPTAFYLCASSGSAGQGDGYTFGSGTRLTVV.